Shown below are 8 T cell receptor beta chains from a single sample sequenced in a study of cytomegalovirus exposure and HLA in healthy donors. Vbeta (60) and Jbeta (13) primers were used in the PCR. This table comes from immunoSEQ multiplex PCR, and its TCRdb copy is limited to in-frame clones, with some not included. The data show approximately 140,000 clones, with over 70% seen just once and approximately 1.6% held by the top ten. Sequencing was done on a sample of PBMCs. The receptors derive from a woman under 30 in good health and CMV-seronegative.

This chain joins TRBV6-6 and TRBJ2-1; 7 nucleotides match TRBD2. V shed 5 bases, J shed 8 bases, and the junction held 12 bases outside the gene matches. The germline V gene has CDR1 MNHNY and CDR2 SVGAGI (reference sequence). The CDR3 consists of 15 residues. The CDR3 DNA reads TGTGCCAGCAGTCCCCGGACTAGTGGGGGGTATGAGCAGTTCTTC. Amino acid sequence: CASSPRTSGGYEQFF.

To note about this clone: A read error may account for a junction end that differs from germline. The chain is built from TRBV5-1 and TRBJ2-7; TRBD2 matches 15 bases. The CDR3 has 14 residues. Germline V gives CDR1 SGHRS, CDR2 YFSETQ. As DNA, the CDR3 is TGCGCCAGCAGGCCCGGGACTAGCGGGAGGAAAGACCACTTC. Translation gives CASRPGTSGRKDHF.

Here the CDR3 reads CSVGTGLYNEQFF. CDR3 sequence (DNA): TGCAGCGTTGGGACAGGGCTCTACAATGAGCAGTTCTTC. This chain joins TRBV29-1 and TRBJ2-1; 8 positions match TRBD1. Germline lookup yields CDR1 SQVTM and CDR2 ANQGSEA. The CDR3 length is 13 residues. Unmatched junction bases numbered 2, after V lost 4 bases and J lost 3 bases.

The CDR3 bases are TGTGCCAGTAGTATAGCTCTAGCGGGGGATGAATTCAGCAAGTACGAGCAGTACTTC. It specifies CASSIALAGDEFSKYEQYF. J is TRBJ2-7 and V is TRBV19; the match to TRBD2 covers 10 bases. This CDR3 has 19 amino acids. Germline V gene lookup returns CDR1 LNHDA and CDR2 SQIVND (reference sequence). The V and J ends lost 1 base and 4 bases, in that order; junction bases with no gene match: 16.

The chain combines TRBV5-1 with TRBJ2-3, with unresolved D. This CDR3 spans 14 amino acids. Deletions cut 4 bases from V and 0 bases from J, with 9 bases between. CDR1 SGHRS and CDR2 YFSETQ come from the germline V gene. The CDR3 sequence: CASSVETSTDTQYF. The CDR3 DNA is TGCGCCAGCAGCGTAGAAACTAGCACAGATACGCAGTATTTT. Full variable domain (missing parts from reference TRBV5-1 and TRBJ2-3): KAGVTQTPRYLIKTRGQQVTLSCSPISGHRSVSWYQQTPGQGLQFLFEYFSETQRNKGNFPGRFSGRQFSNSRSEMNVSTLELGDSALYLCASSVETSTDTQYFGPGTRLTVL.

The rearrangement joins TRBV7-8 to TRBJ1-2, with D uncertain. Looked up from germline, CDR1 is SGHVS and CDR2 is FQNEAQ. The V end was cut by 1 base, the J end by 3 bases, with 6 bases between. The CDR3 has 13 residues. The CDR3 protein is CASSLDPDYGYTF. The CDR3 DNA reads as TGTGCCAGCAGCTTAGACCCGGACTATGGCTACACCTTC.

The chain joins TRBV29-1 to TRBJ1-1; D is unclear. The CDR3 contains 14 residues. Germline loops: CDR1 SQVTM, CDR2 ANQGSEA. The CDR3 DNA reads TGCAGTTCACCGGAGGTAGACGGTAACACTGAAGCTTTCTTT. Its protein is CSSPEVDGNTEAFF.

The chain combines TRBV5-1 with TRBJ2-7; TRBD1 might be the D (5 bases). CDR3 length: 15 amino acids. Germline loops: CDR1 SGHRS, CDR2 YFSETQ. The V end was cut by 3 bases, the J end by 4 bases, with 17 bases between. The CDR3 DNA follows: TGCGCCAGCAGCTCCTCCCCAGGGCTTGGATACGAGCAGTACTTC. Protein: CASSSSPGLGYEQYF. Full variable domain (outside the CDR3, taken from reference TRBV5-1 and TRBJ2-7): KAGVTQTPRYLIKTRGQQVTLSCSPISGHRSVSWYQQTPGQGLQFLFEYFSETQRNKGNFPGRFSGRQFSNSRSEMNVSTLELGDSALYLCASSSSPGLGYEQYFGPGTRLTVT.